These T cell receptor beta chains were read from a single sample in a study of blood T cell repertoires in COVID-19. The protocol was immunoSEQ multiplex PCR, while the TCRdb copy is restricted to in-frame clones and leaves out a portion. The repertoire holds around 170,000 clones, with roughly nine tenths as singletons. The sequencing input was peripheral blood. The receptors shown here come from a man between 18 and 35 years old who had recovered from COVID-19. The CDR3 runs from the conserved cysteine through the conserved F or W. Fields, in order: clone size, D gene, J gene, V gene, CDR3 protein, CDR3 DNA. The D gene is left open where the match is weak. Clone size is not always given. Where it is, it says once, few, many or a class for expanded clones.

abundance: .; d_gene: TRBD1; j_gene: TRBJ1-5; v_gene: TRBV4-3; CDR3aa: CASSRGADRGNQPQHF; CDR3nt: TGCGCCAGCAGCCGGGGGGCGGACAGGGGCAATCAGCCCCAGCATTTT
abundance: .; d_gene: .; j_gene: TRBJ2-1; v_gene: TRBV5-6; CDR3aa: CASSLEGLPRNEQFF; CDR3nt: TGTGCCAGCAGCTTGGAGGGACTCCCGAGGAATGAGCAGTTCTTC
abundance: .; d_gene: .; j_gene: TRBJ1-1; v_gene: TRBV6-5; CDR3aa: CASSYSPVNTEAFF; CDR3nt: TGTGCCAGCAGTTACTCTCCGGTGAACACTGAAGCTTTCTTT
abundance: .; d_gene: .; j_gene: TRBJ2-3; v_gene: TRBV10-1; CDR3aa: CASSEDYGGDTQYF; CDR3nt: TGCGCCAGCAGTGAAGATTACGGGGGAGATACGCAGTATTTT
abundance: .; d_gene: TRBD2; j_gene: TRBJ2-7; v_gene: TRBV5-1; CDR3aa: CASSWGGTTGGRDEQYF; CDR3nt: TGCGCCAGCAGCTGGGGGGGAACTACAGGTGGGAGAGACGAGCAGTACTTC
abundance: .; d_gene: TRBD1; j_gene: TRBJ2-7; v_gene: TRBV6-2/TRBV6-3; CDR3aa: CASSSPDRQTYEQYF; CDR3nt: TGTGCCAGCAGTTCCCCGGACAGGCAAACCTACGAGCAGTACTTC
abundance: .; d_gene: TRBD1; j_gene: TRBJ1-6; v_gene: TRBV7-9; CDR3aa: CASSEPGQGSPLHF; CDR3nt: TGTGCCAGCAGTGAACCGGGACAGGGGTCACCCCTCCACTTT
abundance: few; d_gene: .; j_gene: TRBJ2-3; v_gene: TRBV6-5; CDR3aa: CASSYSGYTSTDTQYF; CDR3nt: TGTGCCAGCAGTTACTCGGGCTACACTAGCACAGATACGCAGTATTTT
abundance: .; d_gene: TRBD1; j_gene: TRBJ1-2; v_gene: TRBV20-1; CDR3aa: CSASEGALGYGYTF; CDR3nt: TGCAGTGCCAGTGAGGGGGCGCTTGGCTATGGCTACACCTTC
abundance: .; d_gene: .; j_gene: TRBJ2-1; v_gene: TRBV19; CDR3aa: CASSIDRAYNEQFF; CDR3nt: TGTGCCAGTAGTATCGACAGAGCCTACAATGAGCAGTTCTTC
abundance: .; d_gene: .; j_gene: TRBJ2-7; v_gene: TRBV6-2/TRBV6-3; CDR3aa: CASSYEGRAHNF; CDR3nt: TGTGCCAGCAGTTACGAGGGCCGAGCTCACAACTTC
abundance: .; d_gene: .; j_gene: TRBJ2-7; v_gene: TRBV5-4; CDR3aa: CASSPDGDEQYF; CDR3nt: TGTGCCAGCAGCCCCGACGGGGACGAGCAGTACTTC
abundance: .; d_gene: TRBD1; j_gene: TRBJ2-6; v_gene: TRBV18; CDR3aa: CASSPGTGGTGANVLTF; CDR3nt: TGTGCCAGCTCACCAGGGACAGGGGGCACTGGGGCCAACGTCCTGACTTTC
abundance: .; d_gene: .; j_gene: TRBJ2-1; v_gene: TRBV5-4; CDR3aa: CASSFNNEQFF; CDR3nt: TGTGCCAGCAGCTTCAACAATGAGCAGTTCTTC
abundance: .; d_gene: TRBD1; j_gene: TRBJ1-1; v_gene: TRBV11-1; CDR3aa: CASSLDRGTEAFF; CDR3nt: TGTGCCAGCAGCCTCGACAGGGGCACTGAAGCTTTCTTT
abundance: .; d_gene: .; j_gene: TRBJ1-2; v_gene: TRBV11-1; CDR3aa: CASSLTQNYGYTF; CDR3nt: TGTGCCAGCAGCCTCACACAGAACTATGGCTACACCTTC
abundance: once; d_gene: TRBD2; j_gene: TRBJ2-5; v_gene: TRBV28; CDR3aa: CASSSTGTSRAETQYF; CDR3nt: TGTGCCAGCAGTTCGACCGGGACTAGCAGGGCTGAGACCCAGTACTTC
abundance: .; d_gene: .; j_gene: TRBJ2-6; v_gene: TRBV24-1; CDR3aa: CATSDRGGGANVLTF; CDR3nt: TGTGCCACCAGTGACAGGGGTGGTGGGGCCAACGTCCTGACTTTC
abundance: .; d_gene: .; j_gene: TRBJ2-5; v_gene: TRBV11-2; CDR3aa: CASSPVLAIQETQYF; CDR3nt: TGTGCCAGCAGCCCCGTTCTCGCTATACAAGAGACCCAGTACTTC
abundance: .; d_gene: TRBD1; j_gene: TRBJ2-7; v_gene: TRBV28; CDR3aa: CASSSPGQGVFFYEQYF; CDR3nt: TGTGCCAGCAGCTCCCCGGGACAGGGAGTATTTTTCTACGAGCAGTACTTC
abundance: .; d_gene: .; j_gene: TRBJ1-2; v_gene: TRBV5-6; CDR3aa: CASSLFSRGDGYTF; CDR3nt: TGTGCCAGCAGCTTGTTTAGCAGGGGAGATGGCTACACCTTC
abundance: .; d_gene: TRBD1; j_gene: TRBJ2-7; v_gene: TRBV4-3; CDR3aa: CASSQEETGSYEQYF; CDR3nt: TGCGCCAGCAGCCAAGAGGAGACAGGGTCCTACGAGCAGTACTTC
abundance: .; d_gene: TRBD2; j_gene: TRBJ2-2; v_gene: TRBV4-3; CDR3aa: CASSQGAGVQTGELFF; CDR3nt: TGCGCCAGCAGCCAAGGGGCGGGAGTACAAACCGGGGAGCTGTTTTTT
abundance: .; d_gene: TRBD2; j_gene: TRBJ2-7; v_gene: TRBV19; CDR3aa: CASSSSSGRDYEQYF; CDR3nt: TGTGCCAGTAGTTCTTCTAGCGGGAGGGACTACGAGCAGTACTTC
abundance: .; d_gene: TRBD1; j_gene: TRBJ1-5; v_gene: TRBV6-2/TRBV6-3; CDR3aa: CASSSLRQGASNQPQHF; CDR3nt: TGTGCCAGCAGTTCCCTTCGACAGGGGGCGAGCAATCAGCCCCAGCATTTT
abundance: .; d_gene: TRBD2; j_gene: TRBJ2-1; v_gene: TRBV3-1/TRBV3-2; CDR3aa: CASSQVAGVYNEQFF; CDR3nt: TGTGCCAGCAGCCAAGTAGCGGGCGTCTACAATGAGCAGTTCTTC
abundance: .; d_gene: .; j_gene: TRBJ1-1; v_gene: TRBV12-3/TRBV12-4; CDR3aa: CASSLRMDTEAFF; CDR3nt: TGTGCCAGCAGTTTGAGGATGGACACTGAAGCTTTCTTT
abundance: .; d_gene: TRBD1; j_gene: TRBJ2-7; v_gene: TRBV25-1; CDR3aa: CASSGPRDRDEQYF; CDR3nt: TGTGCCAGCAGTGGCCCCCGGGACAGAGACGAGCAGTACTTC
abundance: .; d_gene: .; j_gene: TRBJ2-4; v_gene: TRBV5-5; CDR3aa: CASRFSDKNIQYF; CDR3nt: TGTGCCAGCAGATTCAGCGACAAAAACATTCAGTACTTC
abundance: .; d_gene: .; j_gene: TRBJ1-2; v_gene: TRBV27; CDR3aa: CASSLSLSSYGYTF; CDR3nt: TGTGCCAGCAGTTTATCGCTTTCCAGCTATGGCTACACCTTC
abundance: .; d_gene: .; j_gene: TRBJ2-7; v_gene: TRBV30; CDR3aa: CAWRGESTYEQYF; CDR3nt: TGTGCCTGGAGGGGAGAGAGTACCTACGAGCAGTACTTC
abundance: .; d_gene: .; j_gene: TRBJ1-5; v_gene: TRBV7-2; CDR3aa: CASSPTPGNSNQPQHF; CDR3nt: TGTGCCAGCAGCCCAACCCCGGGGAATAGCAATCAGCCCCAGCATTTT
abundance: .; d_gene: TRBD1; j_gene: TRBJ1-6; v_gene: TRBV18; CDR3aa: CASSPQADRGGSPLHF; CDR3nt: TGTGCCAGCTCACCCCAAGCTGACAGGGGAGGATCACCCCTCCACTTT
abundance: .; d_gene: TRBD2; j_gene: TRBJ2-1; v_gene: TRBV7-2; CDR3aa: CASSMGLAGVMRIDEQFF; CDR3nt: TGTGCCAGCAGCATGGGACTAGCGGGAGTCATGAGGATTGATGAGCAGTTCTTC
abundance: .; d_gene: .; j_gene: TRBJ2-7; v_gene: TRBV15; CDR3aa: CATSRDEDEQYF; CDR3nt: TGTGCCACCAGCAGAGATGAGGACGAGCAGTACTTC
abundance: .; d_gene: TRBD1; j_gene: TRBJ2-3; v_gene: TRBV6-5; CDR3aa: CASTKGQAYTDTQYF; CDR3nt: TGTGCCAGCACAAAGGGACAGGCCTACACAGATACGCAGTATTTT
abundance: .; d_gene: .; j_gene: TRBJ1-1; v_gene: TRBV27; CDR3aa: CASSLSRNTEAFF; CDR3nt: TGTGCCAGCAGTTTATCCCGGAACACTGAAGCTTTCTTT
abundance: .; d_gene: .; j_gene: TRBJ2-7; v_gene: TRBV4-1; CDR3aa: CASSQQGGLASSYEQYF; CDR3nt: TGCGCCAGCAGCCAACAAGGGGGTCTTGCGAGCTCCTACGAGCAGTACTTC
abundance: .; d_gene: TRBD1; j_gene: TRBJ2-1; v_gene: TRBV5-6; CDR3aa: CASSLGDRGNEQFF; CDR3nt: TGTGCCAGCAGCTTGGGGGACAGGGGCAATGAGCAGTTCTTC
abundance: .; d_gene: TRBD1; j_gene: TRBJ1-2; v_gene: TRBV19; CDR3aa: CASSIEGTGLDRIYGYTF; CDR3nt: TGTGCCAGTAGTATAGAAGGGACAGGACTAGATCGCATCTATGGCTACACCTTC
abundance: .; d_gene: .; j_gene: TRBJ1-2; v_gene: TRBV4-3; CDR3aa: CASSQTGRGNYGYTF; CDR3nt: TGCGCCAGCAGCCAAACGGGTCGGGGGAACTATGGCTACACCTTC
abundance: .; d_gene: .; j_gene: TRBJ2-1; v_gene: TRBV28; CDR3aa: CASSLRPQGRNYNEQFF; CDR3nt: TGTGCCAGCAGTTTACGCCCGCAGGGAAGAAACTACAATGAGCAGTTCTTC
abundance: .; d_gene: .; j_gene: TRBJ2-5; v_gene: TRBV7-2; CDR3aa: CASSLVPELTGETQYF; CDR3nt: TGTGCCAGCAGCTTAGTCCCAGAGCTTACCGGGGAGACCCAGTACTTC
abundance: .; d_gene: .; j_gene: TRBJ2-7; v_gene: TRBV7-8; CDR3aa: CASSLGREQVEQYF; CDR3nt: TGTGCCAGCAGCTTAGGTCGGGAGCAGGTCGAGCAGTACTTC
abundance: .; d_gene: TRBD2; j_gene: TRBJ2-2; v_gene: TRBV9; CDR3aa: CASSPTSGANTGELFF; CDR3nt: TGTGCCAGCAGCCCAACTAGCGGGGCGAACACCGGGGAGCTGTTTTTT
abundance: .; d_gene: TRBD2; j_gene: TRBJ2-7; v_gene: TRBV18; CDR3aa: CASSPGLAFEQYF; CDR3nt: TGTGCCAGCTCACCGGGACTAGCCTTCGAGCAGTACTTC
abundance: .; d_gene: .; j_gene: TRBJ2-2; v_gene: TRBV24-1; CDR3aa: CATSVGTGELFF; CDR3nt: TGTGCCACCAGTGTCGGGACCGGGGAGCTGTTTTTT
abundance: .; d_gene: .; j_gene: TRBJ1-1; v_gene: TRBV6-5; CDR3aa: CASSDNLNTEAFF; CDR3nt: TGTGCCAGCAGCGACAATTTGAACACTGAAGCTTTCTTT
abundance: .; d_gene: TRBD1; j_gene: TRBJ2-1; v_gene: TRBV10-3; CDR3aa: CATAGSGTGELAERYEQFF; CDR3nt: TGTGCCACCGCGGGCTCCGGGACAGGGGAGCTAGCGGAGAGGTATGAGCAGTTCTTC
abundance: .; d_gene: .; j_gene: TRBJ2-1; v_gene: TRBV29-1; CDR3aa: CSAGSPGGEQFF; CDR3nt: TGCAGCGCTGGTTCTCCTGGCGGTGAGCAGTTCTTC
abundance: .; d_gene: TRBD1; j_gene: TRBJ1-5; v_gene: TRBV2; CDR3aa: CASRRDRAGSSNQPQHF; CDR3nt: TGTGCCAGCAGGAGGGACAGGGCAGGATCTAGCAATCAGCCCCAGCATTTT
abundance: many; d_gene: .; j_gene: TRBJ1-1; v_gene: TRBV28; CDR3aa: CASSWGGTEAFF; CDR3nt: TGTGCCAGCAGTTGGGGCGGGACCGAAGCTTTCTTT
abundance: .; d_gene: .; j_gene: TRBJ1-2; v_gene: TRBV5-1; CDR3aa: CASSLGDMGYGYTF; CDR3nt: TGCGCCAGCAGCTTGGGGGACATGGGCTATGGCTACACCTTC